The next 18 T cell receptor beta chains were all read from a single sample in a study of blood T cell repertoires in COVID-19. Assay used: immunoSEQ multiplex PCR; TCRdb lists only in-frame clones, some missing. Of roughly 41,000 clones in the sample, roughly 88% were seen once. The sample consisted of peripheral blood. Receptors originate from a man between 60 and 75 years old with active COVID-19.

This clone has a handful of counts. The genes are TRBV7-9 and TRBJ1-2; maybe TRBD1 (5 bases). V was cut by 8 bases and J by 4 bases, with 14 bases left in between. Germline V gene lookup returns CDR1 SEHNR and CDR2 FQNEAQ (reference sequence). CDR3 length: 13 amino acids. In DNA, the CDR3 is TGTGCCAGCGTCCCGAGGGGAGGCTATGGCTACACCTTC. This gives the protein CASVPRGGYGYTF.

This clone has just one count. The rearrangement uses TRBV6-2 or TRBV6-3 and TRBJ2-1; 7 bases agree with TRBD2. This CDR3 region has 15 residues. Germline trimming cut 5 bases from V and 4 bases from J; bases unmatched to any gene: 8. CDR1 is MNHEY and CDR2 is SVGEGT in the germline V gene. The CDR3 bases are TGTGCCAGCAGTCCCTCTAGCGGACATTACAATGAGCAGTTCTTC. This codes for CASSPSSGHYNEQFF.

V is TRBV19 and J is TRBJ2-7; TRBD2 agrees at 7 bases. With V trimmed by 4 bases and J by 1 base, 4 bases remained unmatched. The CDR3 loop spans 14 amino acids. Germline-derived CDR1 and CDR2 are LNHDA and SQIVND (reference sequence). CDR3 loop: CASSSGRGSYEQYF. The DNA for the CDR3 is TGTGCCAGTAGTAGCGGGAGAGGATCCTACGAGCAGTACTTC.

This sequence joins TRBV7-3 and TRBJ2-1; maybe TRBD2 (5 bases). The CDR3 runs to 13 residues. Trimming removed 5 bases at V and 3 bases at J, with 8 bases between. Per germline, CDR1 SGHTA and CDR2 FQGTGA. The CDR3 loop reads CASSLGSYNEQFF. The DNA for the CDR3 is TGTGCCAGCAGCCTTGGGAGCTACAATGAGCAGTTCTTC.

The rearrangement links TRBV28 to TRBJ2-7; D is possibly TRBD2 (5 bases). Germline V gene data show CDR1 as MDHEN and CDR2 as SYDVKM. This CDR3 has 13 residues. Trimming cost V 9 bases and J 2 bases, with 14 bases left between them. The CDR3, as DNA: TGTGCCAGTCTGCTCCGGGAACCCTACGAGCAGTACTTC. Translated, it gives CASLLREPYEQYF.

The V and J genes are TRBV9 and TRBJ2-1; D is unclear. The V gene's germline CDR1 is SGDLS and CDR2 YYNGEE. Deletions cut 0 bases from V and 5 bases from J, with 6 bases between. The CDR3 is 13 amino acids. The CDR3 DNA reads as TGTGCCAGCAGCGTAGGACGGGACAATGAGCAGTTCTTC. Its protein is CASSVGRDNEQFF.

The chain joins TRBV5-1 to TRBJ2-5; 7 bases line up with TRBD2. V lost 0 bases and J lost 4; bases outside the gene matches: 0. The CDR3 consists of 13 residues. In germline, CDR1 is SGHRS, CDR2 YFSETQ. CDR3 DNA sequence: TGCGCCAGCAGCTTGGCGGGAGGAGAGACCCAGTACTTC. As protein: CASSLAGGETQYF.

In this sample, this clone turned up a few times. This rearrangement joins TRBV18 to TRBJ2-3; the D gene is possibly TRBD1 (6 bases). The CDR3 sequence is 16 residues long. Germline V gene data show CDR1 as KGHSH and CDR2 as LQKENI. V was trimmed by 0 bases and J by 0 bases, leaving 10 bases between them. CDR3 region: CASSPPRGGSTDTQYF. CDR3 nucleotides: TGTGCCAGCTCACCACCGAGAGGGGGTAGCACAGATACGCAGTATTTT.

V and J are TRBV27 and TRBJ2-2; 11 nucleotides match TRBD1. This CDR3 contains 15 residues. Germline assignment: CDR1 MNHEY and CDR2 SMNVEV (reference sequence). V gave up 6 bases and J gave up 6 bases; unmatched junction bases: 6. DNA for the CDR3: TGTGCCAGCAGGCCGGACAGGGGGCGCGCCGGGGAGCTGTTTTTT. This sequence encodes CASRPDRGRAGELFF.

V gene TRBV28 combines with J gene TRBJ2-5; 11 nucleotides align to TRBD2. J lost 4 bases, V lost 4 bases, and 5 bases had no gene match. Germline CDR1 reads MDHEN; CDR2 reads SYDVKM. This CDR3 is 15 amino acids long. The CDR3 sequence is CASSSTSGRTETQYF. Here the CDR3 DNA reads TGTGCCAGCAGTTCAACTAGCGGGAGAACAGAGACCCAGTACTTC.

The rearrangement uses TRBV4-1 and TRBJ1-5; possible D gene TRBD1, 5 bases. V dropped 2 bases and J dropped 7 bases, with 21 bases sitting between them. The CDR3 covers 17 residues. Per the germline V gene, CDR1 is MGHRA and CDR2 is YSYEKL. The CDR3 is CASSQPNEMGGGQPQHF. The DNA for the CDR3 is TGCGCCAGCAGCCAACCCAATGAGATGGGGGGAGGACAGCCCCAGCATTTT.

The V and J genes are TRBV12-3 or TRBV12-4 and TRBJ2-2; D remains unclear. V lost 2 bases, J lost 5 bases, and 3 bases lay in between. This CDR3 comprises 12 residues. The CDR3: CASSLTTGELFF. As DNA, the CDR3 is TGTGCCAGCAGTTTAACAACCGGGGAGCTGTTTTTT.

The chain has TRBV4-3 and TRBJ2-3; D might be TRBD2 (6 bases). V was trimmed by 1 base and J by 3 bases, leaving 14 bases between them. Germline V CDR1 and CDR2: LGHNA, YSLEER. This CDR3 contains 16 residues. As DNA, the CDR3 is TGCGCCAGCAGCCAAGTTCTACGGGAGCGGACAGATACGCAGTATTTT. This codes for CASSQVLRERTDTQYF.

The chain links TRBV18 to TRBJ2-2; 10 bases agree with TRBD2. The CDR3 extends over 18 amino acids. Germline V lookup: CDR1 KGHSH, CDR2 LQKENI. The V segment lost 0 bases and the J segment 2 bases; nucleotides outside the gene matches: 6. The CDR3: CASSPPQLAGLNTGELFF. The CDR3 DNA follows: TGTGCCAGCTCACCACCGCAACTAGCGGGATTAAACACCGGGGAGCTGTTTTTT.

The chain employs TRBV9 and TRBJ1-6; TRBD1 matches 7 bases. The CDR3 loop spans 13 amino acids. The germline CDR1 and CDR2 sequences are SGDLS and YYNGEE. Unmatched junction bases numbered 4, after V lost 3 bases and J lost 10 bases. The chain's CDR3 is CASSEGQVSPLHF. As DNA, the CDR3 is TGTGCCAGCAGCGAAGGACAGGTGTCACCCCTCCACTTT.

The rearrangement uses TRBV29-1 and TRBJ2-3; 9 positions agree with TRBD1. J was trimmed by 4 bases and V by 0 bases; bases with no gene match: 5. Germline V CDR1 and CDR2: SQVTM, ANQGSEA. This CDR3 is 15 amino acids long. CDR3 protein: CSVEERRTGADTQYF. The DNA for the CDR3 is TGCAGCGTTGAAGAGAGGAGGACAGGGGCAGATACGCAGTATTTT.

V is TRBV4-1 and J is TRBJ1-4; D not resolved. The CDR3 extends over 16 amino acids. Trimming pared 1 base from V and 5 bases from J, leaving 14 bases between. Germline V lookup: CDR1 MGHRA, CDR2 YSYEKL. CDR3 protein: CASSQGEEQLNEKLFF. CDR3 nucleotides: TGCGCCAGCAGCCAAGGGGAGGAACAGCTAAATGAAAAACTGTTTTTT.

This chain connects TRBV7-9 to TRBJ2-1, with a tentative D call TRBD2 (6 bases). V gave up 0 bases and J gave up 2 bases, with 8 bases separating them. CDR3 length equals 15 residues. Germline CDR1 SEHNR, CDR2 FQNEAQ (reference sequence). The CDR3 DNA is TGTGCCAGCAGCTTAGCGGGGGGAACCTACAATGAGCAGTTCTTC. Translation: CASSLAGGTYNEQFF.